The sequence of this T cell receptor (beta chain) was determined in a study of Graves' ophthalmopathy and Graves' hyperthyroidism. Whole-study findings and limits: Ophthalmopathy cases were distinguished from stable hyperthyroidism by a 13-signature model, reaching approximately 88% sensitivity and 81.08% specificity.

Many counts were recorded for this clonotype. Its antigen remains unidentified. RNA transcripts yielded amplified TCR beta CDR3 regions. First-round RT-PCR relied on HTBI primers, and a second-round multiplex PCR came next. TCRdb recomputed calls from the multiplex PCR reads with MiXCR, one row per CDR3 protein. The top ten hold roughly 1.6% of the sample, which has some 400,000 distinct CDR3 sequences, approximately 20% seen once. Ophthalmopathic donors had moderate-to-severe activity, CAS ≥3 and NOSPECS ≥4, with disease that had lasted under 3 months. Pregnant or lactating patients and those with other autoimmune diseases or uncontrolled infections were excluded. Diagnosis was based on clinical symptoms, serum thyroxine, TRAb, thyroid ultrasound and orbital computed tomography. V shed 5 bases and J shed 6 bases, with 11 bases lying between them. CDR1 SGHTA and CDR2 FQGNSA come from the germline V gene. The CDR3 runs 12 residues.

The chain uses TRBV7-2 and TRBJ2-7; D perhaps matches TRBD1 (6 bases). The sequenced material came from peripheral blood. The sequence derives from a woman between 18 and 30 years old with Graves' ophthalmopathy. DNA for the CDR3: TGTGCCAGCAGCCCAGGGGTAGGCGAGCAGTACTTC. Protein: CASSPGVGEQYF.